Given below is one T cell receptor (beta chain) in context. This specimen comes from a study of blood T cell repertoires in COVID-19. About the research overall: Samples came from the United States, Italy and Spain, spanning acute and convalescent COVID-19.

The CDR3 has 11 residues. V gave up 10 bases and J gave up 10 bases, with 14 bases separating them. Germline CDR1 WNHNN, CDR2 SYGVQD (reference sequence). TCRdb's copy holds only in-frame clones and misses some; the assay was immunoSEQ multiplex PCR. Of approximately 200,000 clones listed, 85% to 90% are singletons. Assignment of participants to cohorts was predicated upon participant-reported clinical history. Two consecutive negative NP/OP PCR tests, clearance, or resolved symptoms defined Cohort 3 recovery. The rearrangement joins TRBV10-1 to TRBJ2-1; D is possibly TRBD2 (5 bases). The sample consisted of PBMCs or T cells enriched from blood (not recorded which). This receptor was obtained from a man in his thirties or forties who had recovered from COVID-19. CDR3 sequence reads: CANPSGSEQFF. The CDR3 DNA reads as TGCGCCAACCCCAGTGGGAGCGAGCAGTTCTTC.